This TCR beta chain was sequenced in a study of blood T cell repertoires in COVID-19. About the research overall: Both acute and convalescent COVID-19 samples were obtained from the United States, Italy and Spain. T cells, B-cell-depleted T cells, or PBMCs supplied cDNA or gDNA.

The germline V gene encodes CDR1 SGHRS and CDR2 YFSETQ. This CDR3 has 16 residues. The V gene lost 0 bases and the J gene lost 5 bases, with 12 bases spanning the gap. This clone has a single count. Per the original methods: Amplification with reference gene primers provided the estimates of nucleated cell counts. Using immunoSEQ multiplex PCR, the repertoire was profiled, and TCRdb retains in-frame clones only, with some absent. Clonal size and the V and J genes are those of that table, whereas D and trimming came from the DNA. The table lists roughly 100,000 clones, around 90% of them singletons. This receptor was obtained from a man in his fifties with acute or convalescent COVID-19. Sequenced sample: peripheral blood. The chain couples TRBV5-1 to TRBJ1-6; maybe TRBD1 (5 bases). The CDR3 protein is CASSLVGQGNNSPLHF. CDR3 nucleotide sequence: TGCGCCAGCAGCTTGGTGGGGCAGGGAAATAATTCACCCCTCCACTTT.